This TCR beta chain derives from a study of blood T cell repertoires in COVID-19. Study-level information: The origin of the acute and convalescent COVID-19 samples was the United States, Italy and Spain.

J gave up 5 bases and V 5 bases, and 4 bases lay outside the gene matches. Per the germline V gene, CDR1 is LNHDA and CDR2 is SQIVND (reference sequence). The CDR3 has 13 residues. Original methodology: Cell counts per sample came from amplifying reference gene primers. Data came from immunoSEQ multiplex PCR; TCRdb stores just in-frame clones and leaves some out. The V and J calls and the clone size are those of that table, but D and trimming were determined from the DNA. Of about 210,000 clones in the sample, 82% were seen once. Source material: peripheral blood. The receptor comes from a woman in her thirties or forties with acute or convalescent COVID-19. This sequence joins TRBV19 and TRBJ2-5; 8 positions agree with TRBD2. CDR3 sequence (DNA): TGTGCCAGTAGTCACGGGGGGGTCGAGACCCAGTACTTC. Amino acids: CASSHGGVETQYF.